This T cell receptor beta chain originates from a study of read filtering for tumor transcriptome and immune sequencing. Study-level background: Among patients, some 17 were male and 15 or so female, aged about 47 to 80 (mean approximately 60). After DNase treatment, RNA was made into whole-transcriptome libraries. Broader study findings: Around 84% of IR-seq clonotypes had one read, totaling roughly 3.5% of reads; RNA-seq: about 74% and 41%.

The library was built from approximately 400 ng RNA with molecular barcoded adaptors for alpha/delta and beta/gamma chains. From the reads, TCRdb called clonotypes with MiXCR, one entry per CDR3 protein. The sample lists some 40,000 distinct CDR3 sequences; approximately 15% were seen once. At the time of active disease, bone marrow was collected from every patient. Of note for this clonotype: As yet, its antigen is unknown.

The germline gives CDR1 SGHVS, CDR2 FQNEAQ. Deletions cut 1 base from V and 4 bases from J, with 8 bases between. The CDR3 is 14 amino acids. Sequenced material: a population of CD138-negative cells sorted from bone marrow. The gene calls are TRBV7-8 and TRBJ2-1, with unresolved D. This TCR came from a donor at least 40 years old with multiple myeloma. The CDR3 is CASSLGIKYNEQFF. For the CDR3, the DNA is TGTGCCAGCAGCTTAGGGATCAAGTACAATGAGCAGTTCTTC. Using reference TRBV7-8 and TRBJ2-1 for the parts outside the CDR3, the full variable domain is GAGVSQSPRYKVAKRGQDVALRCDPISGHVSLFWYQQALGQGPEFLTYFQNEAQLDKSGLPSDRFFAERPEGSVSTLKIQRTQQEDSAVYLCASSLGIKYNEQFFGPGTRLTVL.